One sample yielded the 25 T cell receptor beta chains listed below, sequenced in a study of blood T cell repertoires in COVID-19. TCRdb's copy holds only in-frame clones and misses some; the assay was immunoSEQ multiplex PCR. The sample gives around 260,000 clones, 87% of which show up once; approximately 1.6% is in the top ten. Sequencing input: peripheral blood. The receptors originated from a woman in her 40s who had recovered from COVID-19.

The V call is TRBV28, the J call TRBJ2-1; possibly TRBD1 for D (5 bases). CDR1 is MDHEN and CDR2 is SYDVKM in the germline V gene. V lost 3 bases, J lost 4 bases, and 19 bases lay in between. This CDR3 spans 17 amino acids. The CDR3 region has the DNA TGTGCCAGCAGTTTTCCGTACGAAGGGGTCCGGTACAATGAGCAGTTCTTC. Translating gives CASSFPYEGVRYNEQFF.

This clone appeared once. The V gene is TRBV12-5, the J gene TRBJ2-7, with a weak D call TRBD1 (6 bases). The germline V and J ends were trimmed by 1 base and 3 bases, with 10 bases remaining between them. Germline CDR1 is LGHNT and CDR2 is FRNRAP. The CDR3 is 14 residues long. CDR3 coding DNA: TGTGCTAGTGGTTTGGACAGGGTGGTCTACGAGCAGTACTTC. Translated, it gives CASGLDRVVYEQYF.

The J gene is TRBJ2-3, the V gene TRBV5-4, with D unresolved. Deletions cut 3 bases from V and 3 bases from J, with 14 bases between. This CDR3 has 15 amino acids. CDR1 is SGHNT, CDR2 YYREEE, per germline (reference sequence). In nucleotides, the CDR3 is TGTGCCAGCAGCTCCCGGGTGGTTCGGACAGATACGCAGTATTTT. It codes for CASSSRVVRTDTQYF.

The rearrangement links TRBV12-3 or TRBV12-4 to TRBJ1-2; D unclear. The CDR3 runs 12 residues. The V end was cut by 6 bases, the J end by 4 bases, with 9 bases between. In nucleotides, the CDR3 is TGTGCCAGCAGCCCCGGTCCCTATGGCTACACCTTC. Protein product: CASSPGPYGYTF.

The chain has TRBV19 and TRBJ2-3, with 12 positions matching TRBD2. The CDR3 sequence is 18 residues long. CDR1 is LNHDA and CDR2 is SQIVND in the germline V gene (reference sequence). V dropped 8 bases and J dropped 1; count of bases not matched to a gene: 13. The CDR3 sequence is CASSQGAGLAGRTDTQYF. CDR3 coding DNA: TGTGCCAGTTCTCAGGGGGCAGGACTAGCGGGACGCACAGATACGCAGTATTTT. Full variable domain (rest looked up from reference TRBV19 and TRBJ2-3): DGGITQSPKYLFRKEGQNVTLSCEQNLNHDAMYWYRQDPGQGLRLIYYSQIVNDFQKGDIAEGYSVSREKKESFPLTVTSAQKNPTAFYLCASSQGAGLAGRTDTQYFGPGTRLTVL.

Turning to this clone: Mismatch with germline at one junction end may stem from a read error. The gene calls are TRBV19 and TRBJ2-1; D possibly corresponds to TRBD2 (6 bases). This CDR3 has 15 residues. Germline CDR1 and CDR2: LNHDA and SQIVND (reference sequence). In DNA, the CDR3 is TGTGCCAGTAGTATTTGGGGGGACCTTTACAGTGAGCAGTTCTTC. It codes for CASSIWGDLYSEQFF.

DNA for the CDR3: TGTGCCATCAGTCCAGGGTTTCAGCCCCAGCATTTT. This encodes CAISPGFQPQHF. V gene TRBV10-3 combines with J gene TRBJ1-5, with D possibly being TRBD1 (5 bases). The CDR3 has 12 amino acids. V lost 5 bases, J lost 6 bases, and 8 bases lay in between. Germline CDR1 and CDR2: ENHRY and SYGVKD.

About this clone itself: Other DNA sequences within the sample encode an identical CDR3. The CDR3 DNA sequence: TGCGCCAGCAGCTTGGGGGGAGGCGGCACAGATACGCAGTATTTT. It specifies CASSLGGGGTDTQYF. This rearrangement joins TRBV5-1 to TRBJ2-3; TRBD2 is a possible D gene (6 bases). Germline CDR1 SGHRS, CDR2 YFSETQ. CDR3 length equals 15 residues. Trimming stripped 0 bases from V and 1 base from J, with 9 bases between.

The rearrangement uses TRBV2 and TRBJ1-6; 8 bases fit TRBD1. In germline, CDR1 is SNHLY, CDR2 FYNNEI. This CDR3 is built from 15 residues. V lost 10 bases to trimming and J lost 12 bases; unmatched junction nucleotides: 17. The CDR3 bases are TGTGCCACCCAGACAGGGGACAACCCGAGGGGACCCCTCCACTTT. Translated, it gives CATQTGDNPRGPLHF.

This clone was seen a few times. The chain employs TRBV3-1 (or the pseudogene TRBV3-2) and TRBJ1-2, with TRBD1 matching over 12 bases. The CDR3 runs 16 residues. V trimming: 0 bases; J trimming: 8 bases; junction bases outside the gene matches: 7. The germline V gene encodes CDR1 LGHDT and CDR2 YNNKEL (reference sequence). The chain's CDR3 is CASSQEGTGGAGGYTF. DNA of the CDR3: TGTGCCAGCAGCCAAGAGGGGACAGGGGGCGCTGGGGGCTACACCTTC.

This clone appeared a single time. The V call is TRBV9, the J call TRBJ1-6; D is perhaps TRBD1 (6 bases). Germline CDR1 reads SGDLS; CDR2 reads YYNGEE. The CDR3 has 15 amino acids. Deletions cut 3 bases from V and 7 bases from J, with 14 bases between. The DNA for the CDR3 is TGTGCCAGCAGCGGTCAGGGGTTCAAGAATTCACCCCTCCACTTT. Protein: CASSGQGFKNSPLHF.

The chain has TRBV7-9 and TRBJ1-5; D unclear. The V end lost 4 bases, the J end lost 0 bases, and 10 bases lay between the germline ends. The CDR3 sequence is 15 residues long. Germline V gives CDR1 SEHNR, CDR2 FQNEAQ (reference sequence). The CDR3 sequence is CASSSTRNSNQPQHF. The CDR3 region has the DNA TGTGCCAGCAGCTCCACTAGGAATAGCAATCAGCCCCAGCATTTT.

The chain carries TRBV7-8 and TRBJ2-7; TRBD1 aligns across 10 bases. From germline, CDR1 is SGHVS and CDR2 FQNEAQ. The CDR3 extends over 14 amino acids. V lost 5 bases, J lost 7 bases, and 8 bases stayed unmatched. DNA for the CDR3: TGTGCCAGCAGCCGAGGACAGGGGGGGAGGGAGCAGTACTTC. Translated: CASSRGQGGREQYF. The complete variable domain, with remaining parts taken from reference TRBV7-8 and TRBJ2-7, reads GAGVSQSPRYKVAKRGQDVALRCDPISGHVSLFWYQQALGQGPEFLTYFQNEAQLDKSGLPSDRFFAERPEGSVSTLKIQRTQQEDSAVYLCASSRGQGGREQYFGPGTRLTVT.

V usage is TRBV9 and J usage is TRBJ2-7; tentative D call: TRBD1 (6 bases). Per germline, CDR1 SGDLS and CDR2 YYNGEE. V was pared by 3 bases and J by 3 bases, with 10 bases between. This CDR3 has 13 residues. This CDR3 is CASSEGDRYEQYF. The CDR3 DNA reads TGTGCCAGCAGCGAGGGGGATCGCTACGAGCAGTACTTC.

V and J are TRBV30 and TRBJ2-7, with 9 bases aligning to TRBD1. The CDR3 spans 11 residues. V was pared by 7 bases and J by 6 bases, with 4 bases of the junction left unmatched. The germline CDR1 and CDR2 sequences are GTSNPN and SVGIG (reference sequence). CDR3 sequence: CASGTGLEQYF. The CDR3, as DNA: TGTGCCTCCGGGACAGGGCTCGAGCAGTACTTC.

This clone was recorded many times. The gene calls are TRBV5-1 and TRBJ1-3; the D is unclear. This CDR3 contains 13 residues. V lost 5 bases and J lost 0, with 6 bases in between. Germline loops: CDR1 SGHRS, CDR2 YFSETQ. This chain's CDR3 is CASRLSSGNTIYF. In DNA form, the CDR3 reads TGCGCCAGCAGACTCTCCTCTGGAAACACCATATATTTT.

The chain links TRBV5-6 to TRBJ2-2; D gene ambiguous. Looked up from germline, CDR1 is SGHDT and CDR2 is YYEEEE. The CDR3 is 13 residues long. Trimming cost V 1 base and J 4 bases, with 5 bases left between them. The CDR3 loop reads CASSLPGTGELFF. The DNA for the CDR3 is TGTGCCAGCAGCTTGCCCGGCACCGGGGAGCTGTTTTTT.

In DNA form, the CDR3 reads TGTGCCAGCAATACTGGGGCCAACGTCCTGACTTTC. Translating gives CASNTGANVLTF. This chain links TRBV6-5 with TRBJ2-6; unclear D gene. The germline CDR1 and CDR2 sequences are MNHEY and SVGAGI. This CDR3 region has 12 residues. Between the trimmed V and J ends, which lost 7 bases and 2 bases, there was a span of 3 bases.

The chain recombines TRBV12-5 with TRBJ2-1; no definite D call. Per germline, CDR1 LGHNT and CDR2 FRNRAP. Trimming stripped 1 base from V and 9 bases from J, with 16 bases between. This CDR3 has 15 amino acids. The DNA of the CDR3 is TGTGCTAGTGGTTTGGCCCGCGGTCAGTCTAGTGAGCAGTTCTTC. Its translation is CASGLARGQSSEQFF. Full variable domain (missing parts from reference TRBV12-5 and TRBJ2-1): DARVTQTPRHKVTEMGQEVTMRCQPILGHNTVFWYRQTMMQGLELLAYFRNRAPLDDSGMPKDRFSAEMPDATLATLKIQPSEPRDSAVYFCASGLARGQSSEQFFGPGTRLTVL.

This clone was observed a single time. The genes are TRBV9 and TRBJ2-3; 8 bases fit TRBD2. The CDR3 length is 15 residues. Germline V lookup: CDR1 SGDLS, CDR2 YYNGEE. The ends lost 6 bases at V and 4 bases at J; junction bases unmatched: 10. CDR3 sequence: CASNPTGGKADTQYF. In nucleotides, the CDR3 is TGTGCCAGCAACCCAACGGGGGGGAAGGCAGATACGCAGTATTTT.

This chain's CDR3 is CASSSTTGSTYGYTF. The DNA of the CDR3 is TGTGCCAGCAGCTCCACTACAGGGTCCACCTATGGCTACACCTTC. This rearrangement joins TRBV7-2 to TRBJ1-2; tentatively, D is TRBD1 (6 bases). Trimming took off 4 bases at V and 4 bases at J, with 16 bases between the two ends. The CDR3 runs to 15 residues. Germline CDR1 reads SGHTA; CDR2 reads FQGNSA.

The V gene is TRBV6-2 or TRBV6-3, the J gene TRBJ1-1; no definite D call. This CDR3 has 15 residues. V lost 0 bases and J lost 0, with 8 bases in between. Germline CDR1 and CDR2: MNHEY and SVGEGT. CDR3 loop: CASSYSRVMNTEAFF. The CDR3 DNA is TGTGCCAGCAGTTACTCGAGAGTAATGAACACTGAAGCTTTCTTT.

The J gene is TRBJ1-1, the V gene TRBV3-1 (or the pseudogene TRBV3-2); D unclear. This CDR3 is 13 amino acids long. The germline V gene has CDR1 LGHDT and CDR2 YNNKEL (reference sequence). Between the trimmed V and J ends, which lost 4 bases and 8 bases, there was a span of 14 bases. The CDR3: CASSLLHMGEAFF. DNA of the CDR3: TGTGCCAGCAGCCTGCTCCACATGGGCGAAGCTTTCTTT.

The V gene is TRBV19, the J gene TRBJ2-5; the D is unclear. V lost 7 bases to trimming and J lost 4 bases, with 10 bases between them. In germline, CDR1 is LNHDA, CDR2 SQIVND (reference sequence). CDR3 length: 12 residues. The CDR3 DNA reads as TGTGCCAGTATGAGCAGAGGAGAGACCCAGTACTTC. This sequence encodes CASMSRGETQYF.

The V and J genes are TRBV11-2 and TRBJ1-1; D is undetermined. This CDR3 comprises 14 residues. CDR1 and CDR2 (germline): SGHAT, FQNNGV. Trimming took 5 bases from V and 6 from J, leaving 16 bases between them. This CDR3 is CASSRNAGKAEAFF. CDR3 DNA sequence: TGTGCCAGCAGCCGCAACGCGGGCAAGGCTGAAGCTTTCTTT.